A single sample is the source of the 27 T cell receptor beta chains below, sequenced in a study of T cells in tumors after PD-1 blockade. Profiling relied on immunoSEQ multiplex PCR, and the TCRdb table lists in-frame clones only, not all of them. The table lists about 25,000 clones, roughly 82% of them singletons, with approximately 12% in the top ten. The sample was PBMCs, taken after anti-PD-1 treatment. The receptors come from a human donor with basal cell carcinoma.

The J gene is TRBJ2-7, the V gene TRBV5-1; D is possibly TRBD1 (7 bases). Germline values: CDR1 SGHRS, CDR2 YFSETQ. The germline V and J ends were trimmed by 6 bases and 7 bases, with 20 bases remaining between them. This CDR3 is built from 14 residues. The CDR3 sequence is CASKVTGRLGEQYF. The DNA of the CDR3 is TGCGCCAGCAAAGTGACAGGGAGGCTCGGGGAGCAGTACTTC.

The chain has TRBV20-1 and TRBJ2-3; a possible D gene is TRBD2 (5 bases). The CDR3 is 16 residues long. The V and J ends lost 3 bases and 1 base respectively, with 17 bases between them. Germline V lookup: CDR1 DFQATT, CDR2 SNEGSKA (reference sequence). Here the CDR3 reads CSASPLTRTGTDTQYF. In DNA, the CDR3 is TGCAGTGCTAGTCCCCTTACTAGGACCGGCACAGATACGCAGTATTTT.

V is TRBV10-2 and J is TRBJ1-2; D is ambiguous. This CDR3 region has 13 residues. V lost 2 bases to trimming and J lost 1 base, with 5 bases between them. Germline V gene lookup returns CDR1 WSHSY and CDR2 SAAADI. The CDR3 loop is CASSEADNYGYTF. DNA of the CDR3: TGCGCCAGCAGTGAGGCGGATAACTATGGCTACACCTTC.

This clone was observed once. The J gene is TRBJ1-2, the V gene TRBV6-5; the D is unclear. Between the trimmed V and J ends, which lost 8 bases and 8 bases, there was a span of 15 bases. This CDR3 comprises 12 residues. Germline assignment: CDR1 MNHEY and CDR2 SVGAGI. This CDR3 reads CASRIRGSGYTF. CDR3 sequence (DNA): TGTGCCAGCCGAATCCGAGGAAGCGGCTACACCTTC.

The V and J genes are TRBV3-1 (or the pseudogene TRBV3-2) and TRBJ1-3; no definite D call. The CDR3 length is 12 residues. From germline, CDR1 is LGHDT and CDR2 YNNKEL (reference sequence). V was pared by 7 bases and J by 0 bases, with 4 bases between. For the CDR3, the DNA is TGTGCCAGCACCTCCTCTGGAAACACCATATATTTT. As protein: CASTSSGNTIYF.

CDR3 loop: CASSAGTSGANIQYF. As DNA, the CDR3 is TGTGCCAGCAGCGCCGGGACTAGCGGGGCGAACATTCAGTACTTC. The chain joins TRBV5-8 to TRBJ2-4; 13 nucleotides agree with TRBD2. Germline V gene lookup returns CDR1 SGHTS and CDR2 YDEGEE. The trim removed 4 bases at V and 7 bases at J, leaving 5 bases unmatched. The CDR3 covers 15 residues.

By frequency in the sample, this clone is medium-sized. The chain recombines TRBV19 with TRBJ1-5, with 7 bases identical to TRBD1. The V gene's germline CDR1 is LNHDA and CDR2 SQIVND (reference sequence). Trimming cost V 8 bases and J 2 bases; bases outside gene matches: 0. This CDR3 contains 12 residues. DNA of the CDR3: TGTGCCAGTGGGACAGGCAATCAGCCCCAGCATTTT. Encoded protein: CASGTGNQPQHF.

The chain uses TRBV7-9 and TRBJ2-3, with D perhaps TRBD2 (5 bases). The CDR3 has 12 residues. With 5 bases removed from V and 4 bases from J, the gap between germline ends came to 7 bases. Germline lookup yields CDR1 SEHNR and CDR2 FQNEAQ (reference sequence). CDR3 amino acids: CASSHGADTQYF. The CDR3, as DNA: TGTGCCAGCAGCCACGGGGCAGATACGCAGTATTTT.

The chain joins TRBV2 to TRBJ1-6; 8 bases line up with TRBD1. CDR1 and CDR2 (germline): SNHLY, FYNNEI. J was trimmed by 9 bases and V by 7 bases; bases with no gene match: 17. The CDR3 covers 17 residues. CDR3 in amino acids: CASTLLAPQGVGSPLHF. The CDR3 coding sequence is TGTGCCAGCACCTTGCTGGCCCCACAGGGGGTTGGTTCACCCCTCCACTTT.

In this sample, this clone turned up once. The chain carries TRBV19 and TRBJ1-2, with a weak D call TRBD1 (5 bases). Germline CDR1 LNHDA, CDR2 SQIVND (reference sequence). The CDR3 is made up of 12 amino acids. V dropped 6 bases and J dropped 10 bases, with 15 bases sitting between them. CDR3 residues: CASSEARGLYTF. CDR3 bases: TGTGCCAGTAGCGAAGCCCGGGGCCTCTACACCTTC.

Written as DNA, the CDR3 is TGCGCCAGCAGCTTCCAGGGGAGCTCCTACGAGCAGTACTTC. It specifies CASSFQGSSYEQYF. V gene TRBV5-1 combines with J gene TRBJ2-7; TRBD1 is a possible D gene (6 bases). The CDR3 is made up of 14 amino acids. The germline V and J ends were trimmed by 2 bases and 0 bases, with 9 bases remaining between them. CDR1 is SGHRS, CDR2 YFSETQ, per germline.

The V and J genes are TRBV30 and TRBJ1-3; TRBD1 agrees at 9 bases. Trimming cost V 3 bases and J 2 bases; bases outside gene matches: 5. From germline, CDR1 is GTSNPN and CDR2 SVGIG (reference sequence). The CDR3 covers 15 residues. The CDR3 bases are TGTGCCTGGAGGGGACAGGGAATTGCTGGAAACACCATATATTTT. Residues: CAWRGQGIAGNTIYF.

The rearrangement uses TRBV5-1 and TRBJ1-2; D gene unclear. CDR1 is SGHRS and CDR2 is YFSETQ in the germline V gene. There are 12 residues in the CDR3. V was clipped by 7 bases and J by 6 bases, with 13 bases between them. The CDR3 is CASSRGENGYTF. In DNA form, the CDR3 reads TGCGCCAGCTCGCGAGGCGAGAATGGCTACACCTTC.

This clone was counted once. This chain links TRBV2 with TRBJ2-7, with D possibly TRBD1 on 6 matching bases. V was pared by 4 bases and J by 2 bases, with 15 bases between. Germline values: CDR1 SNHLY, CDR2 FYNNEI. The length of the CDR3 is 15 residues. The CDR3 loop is CASSVQGSSPYEQYF. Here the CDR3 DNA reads TGTGCCAGCAGTGTACAGGGAAGTAGCCCCTACGAGCAGTACTTC.

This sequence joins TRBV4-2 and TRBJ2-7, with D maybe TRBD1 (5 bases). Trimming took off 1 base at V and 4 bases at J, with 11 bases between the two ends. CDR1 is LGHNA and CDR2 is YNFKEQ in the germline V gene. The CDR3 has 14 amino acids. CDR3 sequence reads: CASSQGMGQYEQYF. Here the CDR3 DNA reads TGTGCCAGCAGCCAAGGCATGGGGCAGTACGAGCAGTACTTC.

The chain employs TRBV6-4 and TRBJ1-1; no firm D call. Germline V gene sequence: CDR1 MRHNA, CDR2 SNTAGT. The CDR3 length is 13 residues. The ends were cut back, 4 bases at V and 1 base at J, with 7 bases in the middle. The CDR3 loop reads CASSAGPNTEAFF. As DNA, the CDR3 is TGTGCCAGCAGTGCAGGACCGAACACTGAAGCTTTCTTT.

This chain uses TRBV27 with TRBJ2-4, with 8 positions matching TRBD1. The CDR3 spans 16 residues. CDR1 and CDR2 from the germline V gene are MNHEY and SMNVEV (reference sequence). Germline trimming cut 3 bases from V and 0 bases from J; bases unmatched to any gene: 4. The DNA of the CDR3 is TGTGCCAGCAGTTTCGACAGGGGCTTAGCCAAAAACATTCAGTACTTC. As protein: CASSFDRGLAKNIQYF.

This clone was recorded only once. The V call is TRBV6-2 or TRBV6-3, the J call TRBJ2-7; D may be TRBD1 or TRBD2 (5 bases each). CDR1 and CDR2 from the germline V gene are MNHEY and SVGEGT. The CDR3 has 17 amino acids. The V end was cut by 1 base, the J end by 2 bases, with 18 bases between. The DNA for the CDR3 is TGTGCCAGCAGTTACTACCTTCGGGACGGACCCACCTACGAGCAGTACTTC. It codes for CASSYYLRDGPTYEQYF.

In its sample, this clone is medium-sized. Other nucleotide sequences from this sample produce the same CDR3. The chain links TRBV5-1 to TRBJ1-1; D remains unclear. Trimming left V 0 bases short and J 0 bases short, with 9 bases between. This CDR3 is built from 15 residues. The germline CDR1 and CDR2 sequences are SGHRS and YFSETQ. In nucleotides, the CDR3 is TGCGCCAGCAGCTTGGATTTGGGCATGAACACTGAAGCTTTCTTT. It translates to CASSLDLGMNTEAFF. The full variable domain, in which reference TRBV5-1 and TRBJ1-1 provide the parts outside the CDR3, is KAGVTQTPRYLIKTRGQQVTLSCSPISGHRSVSWYQQTPGQGLQFLFEYFSETQRNKGNFPGRFSGRQFSNSRSEMNVSTLELGDSALYLCASSLDLGMNTEAFFGQGTRLTVV.

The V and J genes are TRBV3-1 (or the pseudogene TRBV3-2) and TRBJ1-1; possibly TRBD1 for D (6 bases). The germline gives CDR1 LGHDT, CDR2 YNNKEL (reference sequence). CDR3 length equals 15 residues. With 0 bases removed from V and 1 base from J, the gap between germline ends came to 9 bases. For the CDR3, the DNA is TGTGCCAGCAGCCAAGATCCGGGACAGAACACTGAAGCTTTCTTT. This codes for CASSQDPGQNTEAFF.

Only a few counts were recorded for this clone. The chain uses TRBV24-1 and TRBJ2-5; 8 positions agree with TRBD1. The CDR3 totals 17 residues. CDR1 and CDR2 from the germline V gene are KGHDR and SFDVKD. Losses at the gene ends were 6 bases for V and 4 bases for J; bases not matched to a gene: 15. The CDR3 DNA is TGTGCCACCAGTCCTGGGGATTTTCAGGGGGCGGGAGAGACCCAGTACTTC. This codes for CATSPGDFQGAGETQYF.

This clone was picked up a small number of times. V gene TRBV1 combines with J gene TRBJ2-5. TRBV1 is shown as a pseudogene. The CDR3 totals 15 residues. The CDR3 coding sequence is TGCACCAGCAGCCAAGATCAGCGTGGGCGAGAGACCCAGTACTTC. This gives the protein CTSSQDQRGRETQYF.

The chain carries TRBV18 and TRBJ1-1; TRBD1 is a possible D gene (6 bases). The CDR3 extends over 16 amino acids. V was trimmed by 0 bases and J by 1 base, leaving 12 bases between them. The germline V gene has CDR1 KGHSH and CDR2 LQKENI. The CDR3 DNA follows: TGTGCCAGCTCACCACCTGCCTGGGGGCCGAACACTGAAGCTTTCTTT. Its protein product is CASSPPAWGPNTEAFF.

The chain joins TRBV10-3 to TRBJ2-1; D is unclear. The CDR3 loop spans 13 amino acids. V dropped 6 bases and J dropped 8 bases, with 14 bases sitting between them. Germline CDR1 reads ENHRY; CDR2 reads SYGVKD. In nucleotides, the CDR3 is TGTGCCATCAGGGGCTTGGGTACCGATGAGCAGTTCTTC. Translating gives CAIRGLGTDEQFF.

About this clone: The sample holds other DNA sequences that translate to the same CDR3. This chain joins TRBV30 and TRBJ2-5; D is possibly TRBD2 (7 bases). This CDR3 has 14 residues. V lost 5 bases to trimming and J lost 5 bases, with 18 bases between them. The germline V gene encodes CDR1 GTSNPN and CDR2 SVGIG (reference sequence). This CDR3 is CAWGGVGRGETQYF. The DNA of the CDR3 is TGTGCCTGGGGGGGCGTGGGGAGGGGGGAGACCCAGTACTTC.

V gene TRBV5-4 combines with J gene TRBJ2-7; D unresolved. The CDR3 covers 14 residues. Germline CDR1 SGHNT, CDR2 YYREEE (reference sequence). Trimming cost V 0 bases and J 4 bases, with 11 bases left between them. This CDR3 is CASSLDALTYEQYF. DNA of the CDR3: TGTGCCAGCAGCTTGGATGCGCTAACTTACGAGCAGTACTTC. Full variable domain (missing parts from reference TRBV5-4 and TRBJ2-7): ETGVTQSPTHLIKTRGQQVTLRCSSQSGHNTVSWYQQALGQGPQFIFQYYREEENGRGNFPPRFSGLQFPNYSSELNVNALELDDSALYLCASSLDALTYEQYFGPGTRLTVT.

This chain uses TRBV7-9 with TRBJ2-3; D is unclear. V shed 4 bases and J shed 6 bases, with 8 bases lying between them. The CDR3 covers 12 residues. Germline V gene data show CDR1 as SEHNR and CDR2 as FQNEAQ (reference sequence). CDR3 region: CASSSARDTQYF. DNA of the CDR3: TGTGCCAGCAGCTCCGCGAGGGATACGCAGTATTTT.